The 26 T cell receptor beta chains in this list originate from one sample, sequenced in a study of T cells of healthy individuals. TCRdb independently ran MiXCR on the 5' RACE reads; one entry per CDR3 protein. The data hold about 41,000 distinct CDR3 sequences, with 3.5% to 5.5% observed a single time. The origin of the receptors is a human donor in good health.

This rearrangement joins TRBV5-1 to TRBJ2-6; 11 nucleotides align to TRBD1. CDR3 length equals 18 residues. The junction had 4 bases not matched to a gene; V was cut back by 2 bases and J by 0 bases. Germline CDR1 and CDR2: SGHRS and YFSETQ. The CDR3 is CASSFTGTGGSGANVLTF. In DNA form, the CDR3 reads TGCGCCAGCAGCTTTACCGGGACAGGGGGCTCTGGGGCCAACGTCCTGACTTTC.

This clonotype was observed many times. CDR3 sequence (DNA): TGTGCCAGCAGCTTACGAGGGCAGGGAGTGAGCGGCTACACCTTC. Translation: CASSLRGQGVSGYTF. The chain couples TRBV7-9 to TRBJ1-2; perhaps TRBD1 as D (5 bases). Trimming took 2 bases from V and 8 from J, leaving 18 bases between them. Germline CDR1 and CDR2: SEHNR and FQNEAQ (reference sequence). The CDR3 is 15 amino acids. Drawing the rest from reference TRBV7-9 and TRBJ1-2, the complete variable domain is DTGVSQNPRHKITKRGQNVTFRCDPISEHNRLYWYRQTLGQGPEFLTYFQNEAQLEKSRLLSDRFSAERPKGSFSTLEIQRTEQGDSAMYLCASSLRGQGVSGYTFGSGTRLTVV.

Many counts were recorded for this clonotype. J is TRBJ1-4 and V is TRBV7-2; no reliable D call. This CDR3 comprises 15 residues. Per the germline V gene, CDR1 is SGHTA and CDR2 is FQGNSA. V dropped 5 bases and J dropped 7 bases, with 17 bases sitting between them. The CDR3 protein is CASSTQVGLSEKLFF. The CDR3 bases are TGTGCCAGCAGCACGCAGGTCGGGTTGAGTGAAAAACTGTTTTTT.

This clonotype was counted ten times or more. V and J are TRBV7-9 and TRBJ2-3; D is unresolved. V was shortened by 6 bases and J by 4 bases, with 11 bases between the two germline ends. This CDR3 region has 13 residues. The germline gives CDR1 SEHNR, CDR2 FQNEAQ (reference sequence). The CDR3 sequence: CASSPTRADTQYF. In DNA, the CDR3 is TGTGCCAGCAGTCCAACCCGGGCAGATACGCAGTATTTT.

V usage is TRBV7-9 and J usage is TRBJ1-1; D not certain. Germline lookup yields CDR1 SEHNR and CDR2 FQNEAQ (reference sequence). V lost 3 bases and J lost 3, with 8 bases in between. The CDR3 loop spans 13 amino acids. DNA of the CDR3: TGTGCCAGCAGCTTGGGCAGCGACACTGAAGCTTTCTTT. Protein sequence: CASSLGSDTEAFF.

The sample holds a few counts of this clonotype. V gene TRBV4-2 combines with J gene TRBJ2-2; no definite D call. V lost 3 bases, J lost 6 bases, and 8 bases lay in between. Germline CDR1 is LGHNA and CDR2 is YNFKEQ. This CDR3 spans 13 amino acids. The CDR3 reads CASSHYGSGELFF. CDR3 nucleotides: TGTGCCAGCAGCCATTACGGGTCCGGGGAGCTGTTTTTT.

This clonotype appeared a few times. V is TRBV20-1 and J is TRBJ2-1, with 7 bases identical to TRBD1. The CDR3 spans 16 residues. The trim removed 5 bases at V and 5 bases at J, leaving 15 bases unmatched. The germline CDR1 and CDR2 sequences are DFQATT and SNEGSKA (reference sequence). CDR3 amino acids: CSALFRRDSTDNEQFF. CDR3 bases: TGCAGTGCTCTATTCAGACGGGACAGTACCGACAATGAGCAGTTCTTC.

V is TRBV5-4 and J is TRBJ2-3; the D gene is possibly TRBD2 (5 bases). The CDR3 is made up of 13 amino acids. Germline V lookup: CDR1 SGHNT, CDR2 YYREEE (reference sequence). V was shortened by 3 bases and J by 6 bases, with 11 bases between the two germline ends. CDR3 loop: CASSSPPGDTQYF. CDR3 nucleotides: TGTGCCAGCAGCTCCCCCCCGGGGGATACGCAGTATTTT.

This clonotype was seen repeatedly, ten times or more. The chain links TRBV7-8 to TRBJ2-1, with D possibly TRBD2 on 5 matching bases. The length of the CDR3 is 15 residues. Trimming took off 5 bases at V and 0 bases at J, with 11 bases between the two ends. Germline V gene sequence: CDR1 SGHVS, CDR2 FQNEAQ. CDR3 DNA sequence: TGTGCCAGCAGCCTCGCGGGTCCCTCCTACAATGAGCAGTTCTTC. This sequence encodes CASSLAGPSYNEQFF.

This clonotype was counted only a few times. The chain uses TRBV7-9 and TRBJ1-1, with 9 bases identical to TRBD1. J was trimmed by 0 bases and V by 4 bases; bases with no gene match: 6. This CDR3 has 16 residues. Germline assignment: CDR1 SEHNR and CDR2 FQNEAQ (reference sequence). CDR3 region: CASSSPDRGMNTEAFF. DNA of the CDR3: TGTGCCAGCAGCTCACCGGACAGGGGCATGAACACTGAAGCTTTCTTT.

This clonotype has at least ten counts. The chain employs TRBV27 and TRBJ2-7; TRBD1 might be the D (6 bases). Trimming removed 2 bases from V and 4 bases from J, with 9 bases in between. The CDR3 extends over 13 amino acids. Germline-derived CDR1 and CDR2 are MNHEY and SMNVEV (reference sequence). The CDR3 loop reads CASSLRRGYEQYF. As DNA, the CDR3 is TGTGCCAGCAGTTTACGCAGGGGTTACGAGCAGTACTTC.

This clonotype has at least ten counts. The J gene is TRBJ1-5, the V gene TRBV10-3, with 8 nucleotides matching TRBD1. Losses at the gene ends were 3 bases for V and 11 bases for J; bases not matched to a gene: 6. This CDR3 spans 13 amino acids. Germline V lookup: CDR1 ENHRY, CDR2 SYGVKD. The CDR3 here is CAISETGGESQHF. CDR3 nucleotide sequence: TGTGCCATCAGTGAAACAGGGGGTGAGTCCCAGCATTTT.

V gene TRBV6-1 combines with J gene TRBJ2-2; 9 nucleotides agree with TRBD2. The CDR3 contains 16 residues. V gave up 8 bases and J gave up 0 bases; unmatched junction bases: 7. CDR1 and CDR2 from the germline V gene are MNHNS and SASEGT. The CDR3 nucleotides read TGTGCCAGCGGCAGGACTAGCGAAGCGAACACCGGGGAGCTGTTTTTT. Protein sequence: CASGRTSEANTGELFF.

This clonotype is labeled as medium-sized. The rearrangement uses TRBV24-1 and TRBJ2-2, with a weak D call TRBD2 (5 bases). V was cut by 1 base and J by 3 bases, with 5 bases left in between. Germline V CDR1 and CDR2: KGHDR, SFDVKD. The CDR3 length is 14 residues. The CDR3 protein is CATSDLADTGELFF. Here the CDR3 DNA reads TGTGCCACCAGTGATTTAGCGGACACCGGGGAGCTGTTTTTT.

This clonotype showed up many times. The J gene is TRBJ2-4, the V gene TRBV27; D is perhaps TRBD2 (7 bases). Trimming pared 5 bases from V and 0 bases from J, leaving 17 bases between. Germline CDR1 is MNHEY and CDR2 is SMNVEV (reference sequence). CDR3 length equals 17 residues. CDR3 sequence: CASSRGAGSVAKNIQYF. The DNA of the CDR3 is TGTGCCAGCAGTCGGGGGGCAGGATCTGTAGCCAAAAACATTCAGTACTTC.

Worth noting for this clonotype: This sequence may be a read error, since a much larger clone differs from it by one base. The rearrangement joins TRBV10-3 to TRBJ1-3; tentatively, D is TRBD1 (6 bases). Per the germline V gene, CDR1 is ENHRY and CDR2 is SYGVKD. The CDR3 length is 17 residues. V lost 6 bases and J lost 2, with 20 bases in between. CDR3 DNA: TGTGCCATCAGGTCTGGGTTAGGGGGTCCTACTGGAAACACCATATATTTT. Translated: CAIRSGLGGPTGNTIYF.

A few counts support this clonotype. The chain carries TRBV11-2 and TRBJ2-7, with D unclear. The germline V gene encodes CDR1 SGHAT and CDR2 FQNNGV. Deletions cut 0 bases from V and 0 bases from J, with 15 bases between. The CDR3 has 17 residues. In DNA, the CDR3 is TGTGCCAGCAGCTTAGATCTTTCAGGCCTGAGCTCCTACGAGCAGTACTTC. Its translation is CASSLDLSGLSSYEQYF. Filled out from reference TRBV11-2 and TRBJ2-7, the complete variable domain reads EAGVAQSPRYKIIEKRQSVAFWCNPISGHATLYWYQQILGQGPKLLIQFQNNGVVDDSQLPKDRFSAERLKGVDSTLKIQPAKLEDSAVYLCASSLDLSGLSSYEQYFGPGTRLTVT.

There are a few counts of this clonotype. The chain employs TRBV20-1 and TRBJ1-1; D unresolved. V was cut by 4 bases and J by 0 bases, with 18 bases left in between. The CDR3 is made up of 16 amino acids. Germline lookup yields CDR1 DFQATT and CDR2 SNEGSKA (reference sequence). The CDR3 DNA sequence: TGCAGTGCTAATAAATTGGCCCGGCGGATGAACACTGAAGCTTTCTTT. Protein product: CSANKLARRMNTEAFF.

This clonotype occurred a few times. The genes are TRBV6-2 or TRBV6-3 and TRBJ1-6; no firm D call. With 5 bases removed from V and 5 bases from J, the gap between germline ends came to 16 bases. The V gene's germline CDR1 is MNHEY and CDR2 SVGEGT. CDR3 size: 16 residues. As DNA, the CDR3 is TGTGCCAGCAGTCCCTCCGGACGGATCAATAATTCACCCCTCCACTTT. Protein sequence: CASSPSGRINNSPLHF.

This clonotype was detected a few times. V is TRBV7-2 and J is TRBJ2-5; D is perhaps TRBD1 (6 bases). V lost 5 bases and J lost 1, with 11 bases in between. Germline assignment: CDR1 SGHTA and CDR2 FQGNSA. The CDR3 runs 14 residues. This CDR3 is CASSQDRLQETQYF. The CDR3 coding sequence is TGTGCCAGCAGCCAAGACAGGCTCCAAGAGACCCAGTACTTC. Based on the CDR3 plus reference TRBV7-2 and TRBJ2-5, the full variable domain is GAGVSQSPSNKVTEKGKDVELRCDPISGHTALYWYRQSLGQGLEFLIYFQGNSAPDKSGLPSDRFSAERTGGSVSTLTIQRTQQEDSAVYLCASSQDRLQETQYFGPGTRLLVL.

This clonotype was counted at least ten times. The chain recombines TRBV5-1 with TRBJ2-7, with D perhaps matching TRBD2 (5 bases). CDR1 and CDR2 from the germline V gene are SGHRS and YFSETQ. This CDR3 region has 14 residues. V dropped 0 bases and J dropped 5 bases, with 12 bases sitting between them. The CDR3 DNA is TGCGCCAGCAGCTTGGAAGGGAGCGCCCACGAGCAGTACTTC. Residues: CASSLEGSAHEQYF.

CDR3: CSVLGTGRQNTEAFF. DNA for the CDR3: TGCAGCGTGCTCGGGACAGGGAGGCAGAACACTGAAGCTTTCTTT. This chain connects TRBV29-1 to TRBJ1-1, with TRBD1 matching 9 bases. The ends lost 6 bases at V and 1 base at J; junction bases unmatched: 9. This CDR3 spans 15 amino acids. CDR1 and CDR2 (germline): SQVTM, ANQGSEA.

This clonotype has a count of ten or more. The rearrangement joins TRBV7-9 to TRBJ2-7; 8 bases map to TRBD1. The germline CDR1 and CDR2 sequences are SEHNR and FQNEAQ (reference sequence). With 2 bases clipped from V and 6 bases from J, the junction kept 6 bases outside the gene matches. The length of the CDR3 is 14 residues. The CDR3 spells CASSLYQGATEQYF. The CDR3 nucleotides are TGTGCCAGCAGCTTATACCAGGGGGCGACCGAGCAGTACTTC.

By proportion, this clonotype is medium-sized. The DNA of the CDR3 is TGTGCCAGCAGTCTGACTGGACGGGATGAGCAGTTCTTC. Residues: CASSLTGRDEQFF. The rearrangement links TRBV2 to TRBJ2-1; D is undetermined. The CDR3 is 13 amino acids. CDR1 and CDR2 from the germline V gene are SNHLY and FYNNEI. Trimming removed 5 bases at V and 8 bases at J, with 13 bases between.

This clonotype has ten or more counts. The rearrangement uses TRBV28 and TRBJ2-1, with 8 bases fitting TRBD2. The trim removed 4 bases at V and 2 bases at J, leaving 4 bases unmatched. The CDR3 contains 15 residues. Germline V CDR1 and CDR2: MDHEN, SYDVKM. The CDR3 DNA follows: TGTGCCAGCAGTTATACTAGCGGAACCTACAATGAGCAGTTCTTC. Its protein product is CASSYTSGTYNEQFF.

This clonotype is judged medium-sized. The rearrangement links TRBV6-4 to TRBJ2-1; TRBD1 is a possible D gene (5 bases). Germline V gene data show CDR1 as MRHNA and CDR2 as SNTAGT. This CDR3 is built from 13 residues. Trimming took off 3 bases at V and 8 bases at J, with 11 bases between the two ends. DNA for the CDR3: TGTGCCAGCAGTGAAGGGGAAAGGGATGAGCAGTTCTTC. This gives the protein CASSEGERDEQFF.